This T cell receptor beta chain was recovered during a study of T cell repertoires in cytomegalovirus infection. Comments on this clonotype: Antigen unknown. One end of the junction does not line up with germline, which may come from a read error.

Germline loops: CDR1 SGHRS, CDR2 YFSETQ. The CDR3 has 14 amino acids. Each CDR3 protein is one row after TCRdb ran MiXCR on the reads. The sample has 900,000 to 950,000 distinct CDR3 sequences, about a third seen once. Source: cultured CD8+ T cells from PBMCs, taken from culture after CMV antigen stimulation. This chain connects TRBV5-1 to TRBJ1-2, with 10 positions matching TRBD1. The source of this sequence is a human donor in good health (CMV status not recorded). Some clones in this sample may be carry-over from other donors' samples. The CDR3 spells CANSTLGTGEGYTF. In DNA form, the CDR3 reads TGCGCCAACAGCACGCTCGGGACAGGGGAAGGCTACACCTTC.